This entry features one TCR beta chain sequence. Its antigen is as yet unknown. This sample is drawn from a study of cytomegalovirus exposure and HLA in healthy donors. Study-level results: Association of about 17,000 TCR beta sequences with HLA alleles was found at 0.05 false discovery rate in a later analysis. In terms of immune exposure information, only CMV serostatus was available.

Researchers ran the PCR with 60 Vbeta and 13 Jbeta primers. Sequencing used immunoSEQ multiplex PCR; TCRdb keeps in-frame clones, though not all of them. Of under 150,000 clones in the sample, roughly three quarters were seen once. The CDR3 extends over 14 amino acids. Trimming took off 3 bases at V and 0 bases at J, with 7 bases between the two ends. Germline loops: CDR1 SGHTA, CDR2 FQGTGA. This chain connects TRBV7-3 to TRBJ2-3; D is ambiguous. The receptor comes from a woman between 50 and 59 years old in good health and CMV-seronegative. Material for sequencing was PBMCs. CDR3 sequence reads: CASSFSYSTDTQYF. For the CDR3, the DNA is TGTGCCAGCAGCTTCTCTTATAGCACAGATACGCAGTATTTT.